This T cell receptor (beta chain) appears in the sequencing data of a study of OX40 agonist ivuxolimab in advanced cancers. The wider study: Prior anti-PD-1, anti-PD-L1 or anti-CTLA-4 therapy was allowed; more than 30% had some.

The assay was immunoSEQ multiplex PCR, and TCRdb's table has in-frame clones only and misses some. The sample gives around 30,000 clones, roughly 92% of which show up once; roughly a tenth is in the top ten. Study-wide points: Normalized T-cell clonal expansion was also low in a subset of nonresponders. Dosing at 0.1 to 3.0 mg/kg was accompanied by clonal expansion of CD4+ and CD8+ blood T cells by week 6.

Of note for this clone: Its antigen is currently unknown.

CDR1 is SGHDT, CDR2 YYEEEE, per germline. Trimming pared 4 bases from V and 1 base from J, leaving 16 bases between. The CDR3 has 16 amino acids. On cycle 4 day 1 and cycle 7 day 1, as well as at baseline, blood was sampled. This TCR derives from an adult with an advanced solid tumor such as melanoma, head and neck, liver or kidney cancer. This sample comprised CD4+ or CD8+ T cells sorted from blood, obtained in a trial of the OX40 agonist ivuxolimab. The V call is TRBV5-6, the J call TRBJ2-3; possibly TRBD2 for D (6 bases). DNA for the CDR3: TGTGCCAGCAGCGGGGGGTCCGAGGGCGGCACAGATACGCAGTATTTT. Protein: CASSGGSEGGTDTQYF.